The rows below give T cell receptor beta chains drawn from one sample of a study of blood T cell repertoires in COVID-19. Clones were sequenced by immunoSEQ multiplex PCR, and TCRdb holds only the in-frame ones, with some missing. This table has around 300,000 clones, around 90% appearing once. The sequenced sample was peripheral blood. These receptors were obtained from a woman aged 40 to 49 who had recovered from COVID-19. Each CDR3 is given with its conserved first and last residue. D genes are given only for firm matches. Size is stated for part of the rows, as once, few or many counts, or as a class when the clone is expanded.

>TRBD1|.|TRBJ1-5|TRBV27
CASSPGGQGSWQPQHF
TGTGCCAGCAGCCCCGGGGGACAGGGGTCGTGGCAGCCCCAGCATTTT
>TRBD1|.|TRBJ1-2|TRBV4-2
CASSQEGTGPLVYGYTF
TGTGCCAGCAGCCAAGAGGGGACAGGTCCACTCGTCTATGGCTACACCTTC
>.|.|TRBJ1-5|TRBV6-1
CASSESGYNQPQHF
TGTGCCAGCAGTGAATCCGGTTACAATCAGCCCCAGCATTTT
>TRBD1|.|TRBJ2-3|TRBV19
CASSIATGPTDTQYF
TGTGCCAGTAGTATCGCGACAGGGCCCACAGATACGCAGTATTTT
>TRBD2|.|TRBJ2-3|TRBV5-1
CASSTGTSGRGDTQYF
TGCGCCAGCAGCACCGGGACTAGCGGGAGAGGAGATACGCAGTATTTT
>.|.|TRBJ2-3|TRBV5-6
CASSLTGWTDTQYF
TGTGCCAGCAGCTTGACAGGGTGGACAGATACGCAGTATTTT
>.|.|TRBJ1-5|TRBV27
CASSLGAASNQPQHF
TGTGCCAGCAGTTTAGGGGCAGCCAGCAATCAGCCCCAGCATTTT
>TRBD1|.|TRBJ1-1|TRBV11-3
CASSAPYRGHTEAFF
TGTGCCAGCAGCGCGCCCTACAGGGGACACACTGAAGCTTTCTTT
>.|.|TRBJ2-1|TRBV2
CASSEAGIPYNEQFF
TGTGCCAGCAGTGAAGCCGGGATCCCCTACAATGAGCAGTTCTTC
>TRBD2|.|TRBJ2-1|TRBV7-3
CASSFAGTSGTYNEQFF
TGTGCCAGCAGCTTCGCCGGGACTAGCGGGACTTACAATGAGCAGTTCTTC
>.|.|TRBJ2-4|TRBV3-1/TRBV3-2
CASSHARAIAKNIQYF
TGTGCCAGCAGCCACGCCAGGGCCATAGCCAAAAACATTCAGTACTTC
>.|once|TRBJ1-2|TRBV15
CATSRDHQGGYTF
TGTGCCACCAGCAGAGATCATCAGGGGGGCTACACCTTC
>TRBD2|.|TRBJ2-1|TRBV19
CASTPTSGSSYNEQFF
TGTGCCAGTACTCCGACTAGCGGGAGTTCCTACAATGAGCAGTTCTTC
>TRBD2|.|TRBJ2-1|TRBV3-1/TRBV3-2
CASRRGLAGTTDEQFF
TGTGCCAGCAGAAGGGGCCTAGCGGGAACGACGGATGAGCAGTTCTTC
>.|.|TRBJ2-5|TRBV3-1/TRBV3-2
CASSQDLETQETQYF
TGTGCCAGCAGCCAAGATCTGGAGACCCAAGAGACCCAGTACTTC
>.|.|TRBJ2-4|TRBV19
CASSIVEGVAKNIQYF
TGTGCCAGTAGTATAGTAGAGGGAGTAGCCAAAAACATTCAGTACTTC
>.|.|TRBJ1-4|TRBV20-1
CSARGFEKLFF
TGCAGTGCTAGGGGCTTTGAAAAACTGTTTTTT
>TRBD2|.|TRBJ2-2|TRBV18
CASSPPGLRTTGELFF
TGTGCCAGCTCACCCCCGGGACTAAGGACCACCGGGGAGCTGTTTTTT
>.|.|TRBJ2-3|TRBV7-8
CASSLTDTSTDTQYF
TGTGCCAGCAGCTTGACGGACACCAGCACAGATACGCAGTATTTT
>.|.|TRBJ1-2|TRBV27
CASSLSAGAAYGYTF
TGTGCCAGCAGTTTATCGGCAGGGGCGGCCTATGGCTACACCTTC
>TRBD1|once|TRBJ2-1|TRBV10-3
CAIKGTGEGEQFF
TGTGCCATCAAAGGAACAGGGGAAGGGGAGCAGTTCTTC
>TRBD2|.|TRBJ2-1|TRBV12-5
CASGLVSVAGAPYNEQFF
TGTGCTAGTGGTTTGGTCTCGGTAGCGGGAGCCCCTTACAATGAGCAGTTCTTC
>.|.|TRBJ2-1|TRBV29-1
CSGTGTSYNEQFF
TGCAGCGGCACCGGGACAAGTTACAATGAGCAGTTCTTC
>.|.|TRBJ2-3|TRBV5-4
CASSLPRANTDTQYF
TGTGCCAGCAGCTTGCCGCGGGCTAACACAGATACGCAGTATTTT
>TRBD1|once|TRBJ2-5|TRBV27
CASSLTGSETQYF
TGTGCCAGCAGTTTGACAGGGTCGGAGACCCAGTACTTC